This T cell receptor (beta chain) was profiled in a study of shared clonotypes between healthy human individuals. This clone was seen only once. Sequencing was performed with immunoSEQ multiplex PCR; in TCRdb, only in-frame clones are kept and a portion is missing. The table lists 950,000 to 1,100,000 clones, around 74% of them singletons. The sample was memory CD4+ T cells sorted from blood. The subset denotes: CD45RA-negative fraction. This clonotype was sampled from a man aged 18 to 29 in good health.

CDR3 in amino acids: CAISEGGSGRTTDTQYF. The CDR3 DNA sequence: TGTGCCATCAGTGAGGGGGGGTCGGGCCGTACCACAGATACGCAGTATTTT. The rearrangement joins TRBV10-3 to TRBJ2-3, with a tentative D call TRBD2 (6 bases). Deletions cut 2 bases from V and 2 bases from J, with 17 bases between. CDR1 ENHRY and CDR2 SYGVKD come from the germline V gene. The CDR3 is 17 residues long.